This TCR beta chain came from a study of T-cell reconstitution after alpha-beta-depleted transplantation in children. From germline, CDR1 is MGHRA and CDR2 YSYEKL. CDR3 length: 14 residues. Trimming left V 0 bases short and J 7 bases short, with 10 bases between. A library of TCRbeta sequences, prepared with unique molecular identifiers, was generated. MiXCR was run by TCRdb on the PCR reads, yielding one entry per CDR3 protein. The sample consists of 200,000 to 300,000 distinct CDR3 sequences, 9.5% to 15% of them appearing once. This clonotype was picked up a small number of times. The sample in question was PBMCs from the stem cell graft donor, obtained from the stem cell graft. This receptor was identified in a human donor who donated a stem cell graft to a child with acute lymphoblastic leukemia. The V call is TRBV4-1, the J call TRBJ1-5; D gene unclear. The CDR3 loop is CASSQEVELQPQHF. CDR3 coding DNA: TGCGCCAGCAGCCAAGAAGTCGAGTTGCAGCCCCAGCATTTT.